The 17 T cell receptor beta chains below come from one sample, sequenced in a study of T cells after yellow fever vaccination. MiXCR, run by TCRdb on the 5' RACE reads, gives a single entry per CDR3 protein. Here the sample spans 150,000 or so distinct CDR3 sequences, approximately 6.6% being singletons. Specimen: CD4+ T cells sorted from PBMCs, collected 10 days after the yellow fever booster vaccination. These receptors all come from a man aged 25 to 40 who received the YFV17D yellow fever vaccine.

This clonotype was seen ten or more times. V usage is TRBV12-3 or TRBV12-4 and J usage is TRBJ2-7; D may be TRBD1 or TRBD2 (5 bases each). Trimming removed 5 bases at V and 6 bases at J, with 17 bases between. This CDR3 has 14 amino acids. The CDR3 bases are TGTGCCAGCAGTCTGGGGGATTCCCGAGCCGAGCAGTACTTC. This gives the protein CASSLGDSRAEQYF.

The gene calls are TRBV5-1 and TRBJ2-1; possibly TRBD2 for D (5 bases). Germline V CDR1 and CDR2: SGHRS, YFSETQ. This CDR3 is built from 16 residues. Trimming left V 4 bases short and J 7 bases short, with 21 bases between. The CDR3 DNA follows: TGCGCCAGCAGCGTCTACACTAGAGGTGGTTTGAATGAGCAGTTCTTC. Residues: CASSVYTRGGLNEQFF. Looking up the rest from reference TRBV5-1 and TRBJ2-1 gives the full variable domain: KAGVTQTPRYLIKTRGQQVTLSCSPISGHRSVSWYQQTPGQGLQFLFEYFSETQRNKGNFPGRFSGRQFSNSRSEMNVSTLELGDSALYLCASSVYTRGGLNEQFFGPGTRLTVL.

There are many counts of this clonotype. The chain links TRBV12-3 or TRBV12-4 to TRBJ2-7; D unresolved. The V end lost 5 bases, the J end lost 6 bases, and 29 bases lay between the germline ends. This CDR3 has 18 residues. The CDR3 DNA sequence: TGTGCCAGCAGTGATTCCGGCGCGGCCCCGTGCTTTGACGGCGAGCAGTACTTC. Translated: CASSDSGAAPCFDGEQYF.

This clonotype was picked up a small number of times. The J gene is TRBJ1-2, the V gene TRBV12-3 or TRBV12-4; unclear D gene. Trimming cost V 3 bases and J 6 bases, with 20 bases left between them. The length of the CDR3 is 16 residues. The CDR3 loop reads CASSLEAFGGPNGYTF. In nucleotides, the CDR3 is TGTGCCAGCAGTTTGGAAGCCTTTGGCGGGCCCAATGGCTACACCTTC.

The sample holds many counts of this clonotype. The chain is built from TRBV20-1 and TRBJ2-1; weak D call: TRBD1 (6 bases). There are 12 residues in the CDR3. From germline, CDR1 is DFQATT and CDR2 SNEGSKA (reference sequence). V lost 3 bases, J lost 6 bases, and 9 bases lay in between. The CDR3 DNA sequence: TGCAGTGCTAGTGGCAGGGGCAATGAGCAGTTCTTC. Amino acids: CSASGRGNEQFF.

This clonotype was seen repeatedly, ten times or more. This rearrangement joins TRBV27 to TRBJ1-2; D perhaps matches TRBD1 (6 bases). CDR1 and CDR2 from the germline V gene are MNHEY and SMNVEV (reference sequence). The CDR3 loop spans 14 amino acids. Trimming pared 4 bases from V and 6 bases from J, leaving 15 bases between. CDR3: CASSWGRTGNGYTF. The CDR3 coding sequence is TGTGCCAGCAGTTGGGGCCGAACAGGGAATGGCTACACCTTC.

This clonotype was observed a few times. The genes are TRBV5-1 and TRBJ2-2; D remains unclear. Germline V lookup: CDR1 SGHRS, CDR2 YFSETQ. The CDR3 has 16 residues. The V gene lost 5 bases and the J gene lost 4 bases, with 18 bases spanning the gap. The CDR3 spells CASSLSGNPSTGELFF. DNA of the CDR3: TGCGCCAGCAGTCTCTCGGGCAACCCAAGCACCGGGGAGCTGTTTTTT.

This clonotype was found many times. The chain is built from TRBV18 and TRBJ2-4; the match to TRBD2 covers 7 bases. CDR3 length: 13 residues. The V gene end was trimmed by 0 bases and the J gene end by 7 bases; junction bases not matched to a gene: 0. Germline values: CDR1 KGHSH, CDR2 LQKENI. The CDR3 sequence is CASSPPGGNIQYF. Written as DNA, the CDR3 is TGTGCCAGCTCACCACCGGGGGGGAACATTCAGTACTTC.

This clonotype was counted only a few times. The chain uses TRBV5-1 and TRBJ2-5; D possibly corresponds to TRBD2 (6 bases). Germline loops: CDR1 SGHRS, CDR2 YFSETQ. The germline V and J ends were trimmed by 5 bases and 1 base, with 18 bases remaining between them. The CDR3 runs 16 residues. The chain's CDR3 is CASRLPGGATQETQYF. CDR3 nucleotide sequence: TGCGCCAGCAGGCTCCCGGGCGGGGCAACCCAAGAGACCCAGTACTTC.

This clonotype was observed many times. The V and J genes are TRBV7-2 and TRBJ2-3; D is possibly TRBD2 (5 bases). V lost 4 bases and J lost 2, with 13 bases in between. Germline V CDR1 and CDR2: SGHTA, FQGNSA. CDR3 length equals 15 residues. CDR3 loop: CASSSSPGFTDTQYF. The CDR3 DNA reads TGTGCCAGCAGCTCTAGCCCGGGGTTCACAGATACGCAGTATTTT.

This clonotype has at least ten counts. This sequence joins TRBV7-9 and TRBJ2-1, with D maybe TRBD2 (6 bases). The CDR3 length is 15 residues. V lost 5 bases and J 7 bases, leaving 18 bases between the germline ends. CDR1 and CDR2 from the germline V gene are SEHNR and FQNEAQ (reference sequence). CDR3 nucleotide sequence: TGTGCCAGCAGCGGGAGGAGGTTAGCGCCTAATGAGCAGTTCTTC. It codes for CASSGRRLAPNEQFF.

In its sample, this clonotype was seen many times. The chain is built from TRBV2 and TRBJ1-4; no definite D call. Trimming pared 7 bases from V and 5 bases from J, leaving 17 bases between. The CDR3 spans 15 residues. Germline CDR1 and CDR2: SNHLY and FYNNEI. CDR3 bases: TGTGCCAGCACCCGCCCCGCTGGAAGGAATGAAAAACTGTTTTTT. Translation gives CASTRPAGRNEKLFF.

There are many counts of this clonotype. This chain's CDR3 is CSARSPHSTDTQYF. Written as DNA, the CDR3 is TGCAGTGCACGGTCTCCCCATTCCACAGATACGCAGTATTTT. The chain uses TRBV20-1 and TRBJ2-3, with D hard to call. The CDR3 consists of 14 residues. Germline V CDR1 and CDR2: DFQATT, SNEGSKA (reference sequence). Trimming took 6 bases from V and 2 from J, leaving 15 bases between them.

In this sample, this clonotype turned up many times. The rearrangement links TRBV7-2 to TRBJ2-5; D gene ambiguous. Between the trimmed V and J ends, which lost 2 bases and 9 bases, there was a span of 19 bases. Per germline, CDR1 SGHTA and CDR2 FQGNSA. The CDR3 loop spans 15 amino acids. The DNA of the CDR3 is TGTGCCAGCAGCTTATTTTCCGGACCCCTTGTCTCCCAGTACTTC. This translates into CASSLFSGPLVSQYF.

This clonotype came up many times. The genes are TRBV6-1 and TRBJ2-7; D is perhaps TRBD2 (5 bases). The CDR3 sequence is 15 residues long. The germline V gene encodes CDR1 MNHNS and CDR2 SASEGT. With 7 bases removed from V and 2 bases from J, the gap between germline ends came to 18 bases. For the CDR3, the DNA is TGTGCCAGCATACTAGATCTCGCGAGGGCCTACGAGCAGTACTTC. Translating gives CASILDLARAYEQYF.

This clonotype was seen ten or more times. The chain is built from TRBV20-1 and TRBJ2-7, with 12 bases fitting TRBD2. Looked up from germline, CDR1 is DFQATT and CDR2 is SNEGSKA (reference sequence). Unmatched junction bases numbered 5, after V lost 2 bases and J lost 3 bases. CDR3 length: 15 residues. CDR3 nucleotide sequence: TGCAGTGCTAGAAAACCGGGACTAGCGGGCTACGAGCAGTACTTC. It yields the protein CSARKPGLAGYEQYF.

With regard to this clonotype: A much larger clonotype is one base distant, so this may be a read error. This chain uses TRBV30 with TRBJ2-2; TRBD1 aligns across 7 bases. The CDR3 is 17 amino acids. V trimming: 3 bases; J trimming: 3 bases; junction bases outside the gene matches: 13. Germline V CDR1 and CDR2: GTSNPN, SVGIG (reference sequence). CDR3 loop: CAWRDRVWELYTGELFF. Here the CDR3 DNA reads TGTGCCTGGAGAGACAGGGTCTGGGAGTTATACACCGGGGAGCTGTTTTTT.